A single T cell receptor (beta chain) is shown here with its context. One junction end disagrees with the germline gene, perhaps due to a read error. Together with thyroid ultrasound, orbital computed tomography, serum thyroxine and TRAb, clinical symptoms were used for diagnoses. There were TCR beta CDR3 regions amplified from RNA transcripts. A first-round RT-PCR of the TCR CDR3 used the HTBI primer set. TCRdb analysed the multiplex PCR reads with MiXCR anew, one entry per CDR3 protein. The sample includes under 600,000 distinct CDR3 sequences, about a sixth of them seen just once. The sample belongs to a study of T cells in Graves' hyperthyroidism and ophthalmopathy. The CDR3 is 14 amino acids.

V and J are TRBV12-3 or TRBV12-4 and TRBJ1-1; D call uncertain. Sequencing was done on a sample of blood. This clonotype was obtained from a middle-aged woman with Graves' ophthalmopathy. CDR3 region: CAGSFIAWGTEAFF. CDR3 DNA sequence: TGTGCCGGCAGTTTTATAGCATGGGGCACTGAAGCTTTCTTT.